Below, one TCR beta chain is given with its context. The antigen remains unidentified. The sample is drawn from a study of cytomegalovirus exposure and HLA in healthy donors. Healthy people donating bone marrow made up the donors. Regarding the study as a whole: Most TCR sequences were rare, but some public TCRs occurred in many donors. It was confirmed in vitro that three of the CMV-associated chains were specific for CMV antigens. In an earlier analysis, productive rearrangement rates for most beta V segments clustered near 87% or 30%.

This PCR relied on a set of 60 Vbeta primers and 13 Jbeta primers. Profiled with immunoSEQ multiplex PCR; TCRdb holds only in-frame clones, not every one. Found here are some 150,000 clones, approximately 79% of them singletons; the top ten hold about 1%. Sequencing used PBMCs. The TCR sequence derives from a male donor in good health and CMV-seronegative.

The CDR3, as DNA: TGTGCCAGCAGCTTGGCAGGGATGACGGGCGGGGCCAACGTCCTGACTTTC. It specifies CASSLAGMTGGANVLTF. The chain employs TRBV5-6 and TRBJ2-6, with a tentative D call TRBD1 (5 bases). V gave up 0 bases and J gave up 4 bases, with 14 bases separating them. The CDR3 is 17 amino acids. Germline lookup yields CDR1 SGHDT and CDR2 YYEEEE.